This T cell receptor beta chain was recovered during a study of identical twins' blood T cells. General study points: Shared CDR3 clonotype counts between two donors mainly tracked the product of their cloneset sizes, twins included. V gene usage reportedly matched far better within twin pairs than unrelated donors. Twin repertoire similarity may partly reflect shared environment.

Note on this clonotype: Its antigen is still unknown. This sequence may be a read error, since a much larger clone differs from it by one base.

Per the study methods: Clonotypes per individual ranged from about 90,000 to nearly 500,000. TCRdb re-called the 5' RACE reads with MiXCR, one entry per CDR3 protein. These V and J calls rely on TCRdb rather than the paper's analysis. The sample comprises 300,000 to 400,000 distinct CDR3 sequences, 28% of which are singletons, and roughly 6.1% rests with the top ten. The sequenced sample was PBMCs. This TCR was sampled from a woman between 18 and 55 years old in good health.

The CDR3 sequence is CASSGVFLRGGYGYTF. Here the CDR3 DNA reads TGCGCCAGCAGTGGGGTCTTTTTGAGAGGAGGGTATGGCTACACCTTC. The V and J genes are TRBV5-1 and TRBJ1-2; D ambiguous. The germline V and J ends were trimmed by 5 bases and 5 bases, with 22 bases remaining between them. The germline gives CDR1 SGHRS, CDR2 YFSETQ. The CDR3 is 16 residues long.